The clone carrying this T cell receptor (beta chain) was seen a handful of times. Antigen: not known. The CDR3 extends over 14 amino acids. V gave up 1 base and J gave up 3 bases; unmatched junction bases: 6. The germline V gene encodes CDR1 GTSNPN and CDR2 SVGIG (reference sequence). This entry is derived from a study of CD8+ T cells in alopecia areata. The overall study: Once tofacitinib had been taken for 6 to 18 months, 6 months off drug followed.

cDNA prepared by RNA extraction and subsequent reverse transcription served as the template for sequencing. TCRdb keeps only in-frame clones here, not all; method: immunoSEQ multiplex PCR. The table includes approximately 180,000 clones, less than 75% detected once. Regarding the study as a whole: Normal scalp had lower clonality than lesional scalp, with alopecia totalis/universalis lesions showing this most strongly.

It was from alopecia areata patients that lesional scalp punch biopsies and peripheral blood were collected. Both CD4+ and CD8+ T cells were separated by sorting PBMCs. The sample in question was CD8+ T cells sorted from blood, obtained at week 0. V and J are TRBV30 and TRBJ2-7, with 7 positions matching TRBD1. This clonotype was obtained from a human donor with alopecia areata. The CDR3 DNA follows: TGTGCCTGGAGTGGGGGACAGAAGTACTACGAGCAGTACTTC. Translating gives CAWSGGQKYYEQYF.